This paragraph covers one TCR beta chain sequence. Its antigen is unknown. The sample belongs to a study of cytomegalovirus exposure and HLA in healthy donors. Study observations and caveats: Per a prior analysis, the majority of TCR beta V segments were productive roughly 87% or roughly 30% of the time. Among TCR sequences, most were rare, though some public TCRs appeared in many donors.

With 60 Vbeta and 13 Jbeta primers, the PCR was carried out. This table comes from immunoSEQ multiplex PCR, and its TCRdb copy is limited to in-frame clones, with some not included. The sample has roughly 200,000 clones, around 79% seen once. Looked up from germline, CDR1 is SNHLY and CDR2 is FYNNEI. The CDR3 runs 14 residues. Deletions cut 5 bases from V and 4 bases from J, with 14 bases between. The clonotype comes from a woman aged 30 to 39 in good health and CMV-seropositive. Sequenced sample: PBMCs. The chain uses TRBV2 and TRBJ1-2; D ambiguous. The CDR3 DNA is TGTGCCAGCAGTAGGCGGGGAGACTTCTATGGCTACACCTTC. Translating gives CASSRRGDFYGYTF. Using reference TRBV2 and TRBJ1-2 for the parts outside the CDR3, the full variable domain is EPEVTQTPSHQVTQMGQEVILRCVPISNHLYFYWYRQILGQKVEFLVSFYNNEISEKSEIFDDQFSVERPDGSNFTLKIRSTKLEDSAMYFCASSRRGDFYGYTFGSGTRLTVV.